The rows below give T cell receptor beta chains drawn from one sample of a study of tumor-infiltrating lymphocytes in primary liver carcinoma. TCRdb re-analysed the multiplex PCR reads in MiXCR, keeping a single row per CDR3 protein. The sample carries some 94,000 distinct CDR3 sequences, more than 60% recorded once. The sequenced material came from liver tumor tissue from sampling region 5. The receptor source for this set is a woman aged 55-69 years with primary liver carcinoma and hepatitis B virus infection. Each CDR3 is given with its conserved first and last residue. Each record gives: D gene, clone size, J gene, V gene, CDR3 DNA, CDR3 protein. The D gene is left open where the match is weak. Size is omitted from some rows. Given values are once, few, many or a class for expanded clones.

d_call: NA; clone_size: NA; j_call: TRBJ2-4; v_call: TRBV11-2; cdr3_nt: TGTGCCAACAGCTTAGATGGTTGGGGGCGTGACAGTCAGTACTTC; cdr3_aa: CANSLDGWGRDSQYF
d_call: TRBD1; clone_size: NA; j_call: TRBJ2-5; v_call: TRBV29-1; cdr3_nt: TGCAGCGTTGTAGGGGGACAGGATTTGGAGACCCAGTACTTC; cdr3_aa: CSVVGGQDLETQYF
d_call: NA; clone_size: many; j_call: TRBJ1-2; v_call: TRBV6-1; cdr3_nt: TGTGCCAGCAGTTCCCGATCGGGTGGGAATTATGGCTACACCTTC; cdr3_aa: CASSSRSGGNYGYTF
d_call: NA; clone_size: NA; j_call: TRBJ2-3; v_call: TRBV5-1; cdr3_nt: TGCACCAGCAGCTTGGGCGAGCGCACAGATACGCAGTATTTT; cdr3_aa: CTSSLGERTDTQYF
d_call: NA; clone_size: NA; j_call: TRBJ1-2; v_call: TRBV4-1; cdr3_nt: TGCGCCAGCATCCAAGATATCAGGAGCCCAGGTGGTGGCCACACCTTC; cdr3_aa: CASIQDIRSPGGGHTF
d_call: NA; clone_size: NA; j_call: TRBJ1-5; v_call: TRBV28; cdr3_nt: TGTGCCAGCAGTCGTACAGGAGCTGGCAATCAGCCCCAGCATTTT; cdr3_aa: CASSRTGAGNQPQHF
d_call: NA; clone_size: NA; j_call: TRBJ2-3; v_call: TRBV11-2; cdr3_nt: TGTGCCAGCAGCTTAGCCAGACAGGAGATCACAGATATGCAGTATTTT; cdr3_aa: CASSLARQEITDMQYF
d_call: TRBD2; clone_size: NA; j_call: TRBJ2-3; v_call: TRBV7-9; cdr3_nt: TGTGCCAATAGCTTACGGAGCGGGAGTGCTGATACGCAGTATTTT; cdr3_aa: CANSLRSGSADTQYF
d_call: TRBD2; clone_size: many; j_call: TRBJ2-7; v_call: TRBV6-2/TRBV6-3; cdr3_nt: TGTGCCAGCAGACGAGGACTAGCGGGCACCTACGAGCAGTACTTC; cdr3_aa: CASRRGLAGTYEQYF
d_call: NA; clone_size: many; j_call: TRBJ2-2; v_call: TRBV29-1; cdr3_nt: TGCAGCGGGCGCGACAGAACCGGGGAGCTGTTTTTT; cdr3_aa: CSGRDRTGELFF
d_call: NA; clone_size: once; j_call: TRBJ2-1; v_call: TRBV11-2; cdr3_nt: TGTGCCAGCAGCCATGGGGGCAGTTCCCATGAGCAGTTCTTC; cdr3_aa: CASSHGGSSHEQFF
d_call: NA; clone_size: NA; j_call: TRBJ2-7; v_call: TRBV28; cdr3_nt: TGTGCCAGCAGTTTTATTCGCCTTTCAACCTACGAGCAGTACTTC; cdr3_aa: CASSFIRLSTYEQYF
d_call: TRBD2; clone_size: many; j_call: TRBJ2-1; v_call: TRBV12-3/TRBV12-4; cdr3_nt: TGTGCCAGCAGTTTCAGGGAGGGCTCCTACAATGAGCAGTTCTTC; cdr3_aa: CASSFREGSYNEQFF
d_call: NA; clone_size: NA; j_call: TRBJ1-3; v_call: TRBV28; cdr3_nt: TGTGCCAGCAGATTCGTTGGGTACTCTGGAAACTCCATATATTTT; cdr3_aa: CASRFVGYSGNSIYF
d_call: TRBD2; clone_size: NA; j_call: TRBJ2-1; v_call: TRBV7-3; cdr3_nt: TGTGCCAGCAGCCCCAGACTAGCGGATACAAATGAGCAGTTCTTC; cdr3_aa: CASSPRLADTNEQFF
d_call: NA; clone_size: NA; j_call: TRBJ1-1; v_call: TRBV11-3; cdr3_nt: TGTGCCAGCAGTGCAGCAGAGACCAGGAACACTGAGGCTTTCTTT; cdr3_aa: CASSAAETRNTEAFF
d_call: NA; clone_size: NA; j_call: TRBJ1-1; v_call: TRBV11-2; cdr3_nt: TGTGTCAGCAGCTTATCATTCTTACGGGGGCCCATAGAAGCTTTCTTT; cdr3_aa: CVSSLSFLRGPIEAFF
d_call: TRBD1; clone_size: NA; j_call: TRBJ1-4; v_call: TRBV5-1; cdr3_nt: TGCGTCAGCAGCCTGGCCCACGGGACAGGGATTGAAAAACTGTTTTTT; cdr3_aa: CVSSLAHGTGIEKLFF
d_call: NA; clone_size: NA; j_call: TRBJ2-3; v_call: TRBV6-2/TRBV6-3; cdr3_nt: TGTGCCAGCAGTTACTCTAGCACGGATACGCGATATTTT; cdr3_aa: CASSYSSTDTRYF
d_call: TRBD2; clone_size: NA; j_call: TRBJ2-1; v_call: TRBV6-6; cdr3_nt: TGTGCCGGCAGTTACTCCCCCCTAGCGGGCGCCAATGAGCGGTTCTTC; cdr3_aa: CAGSYSPLAGANERFF
d_call: TRBD2; clone_size: NA; j_call: TRBJ2-3; v_call: TRBV11-3; cdr3_nt: TGTGCCAGTAACTTCAGGACTAGCGCAGATACGCAGTATTTT; cdr3_aa: CASNFRTSADTQYF
d_call: NA; clone_size: NA; j_call: TRBJ2-2; v_call: TRBV7-9; cdr3_nt: TGTGCCAGCAGCTCTCCGAGACAGGTGACCGGGGAGCTGTTTTTT; cdr3_aa: CASSSPRQVTGELFF
d_call: NA; clone_size: once; j_call: TRBJ2-5; v_call: TRBV11-3; cdr3_nt: TGTGCCAGCAGCGCAAGACACACGGCACAAGAGACCCAGTACTTC; cdr3_aa: CASSARHTAQETQYF
d_call: NA; clone_size: NA; j_call: TRBJ2-7; v_call: TRBV6-5; cdr3_nt: TGTGCCAGCAGTCGCTCCGGTACAGACTCCTACGGGCAGTACTTC; cdr3_aa: CASSRSGTDSYGQYF
d_call: NA; clone_size: few; j_call: TRBJ2-3; v_call: TRBV7-3; cdr3_nt: TGTGCCAGCAGCGCCTCGATAGGTAGCGCAGATACGCAGTATTTT; cdr3_aa: CASSASIGSADTQYF
d_call: NA; clone_size: NA; j_call: TRBJ1-2; v_call: TRBV29-1; cdr3_nt: TGCAGCGTTGCTAGGGAAGCTAGCTATGGCTACACCTTC; cdr3_aa: CSVAREASYGYTF
d_call: NA; clone_size: NA; j_call: TRBJ2-2; v_call: TRBV6-1; cdr3_nt: TGTGTCTGCACGCGACTAGTCGAGGCCGGGGAGCTGTTATTT; cdr3_aa: CVCTRLVEAGELLF